This T cell receptor (beta chain) was identified in a study of cytomegalovirus exposure and HLA in healthy donors. Points on this clone: Its antigen is unknown.

PCR primers comprised 60 Vbeta and 13 Jbeta primers. Authors' data handling: In a later analysis, the count reached about 75 million unique TCR beta chains, with approximately 11 million shared. Repertoires were generated with immunoSEQ multiplex PCR, while TCRdb's copy carries only in-frame clones and drops some. Clone size and the V and J calls come from that table; the DNA yielded D and trimming. The data show 35,000 to 40,000 clones, roughly 90% seen once. Overall study findings and caveats: HLA allele associations emerged for about 16,000 TCR beta sequences in a later analysis, at 0.05 false discovery rate.

Deletions cut 5 bases from V and 0 bases from J, with 15 bases between. Germline CDR1 SGHAT, CDR2 FQNNGV. There are 16 residues in the CDR3. This rearrangement joins TRBV11-2 to TRBJ2-3; TRBD1 might be the D (6 bases). This clonotype was sampled from a woman younger than 35 in good health and CMV-seronegative. Material: PBMCs. The CDR3 DNA is TGTGCCAGCAGCAACCTCCCGACAGGTAGCACAGATACGCAGTATTTT. Protein: CASSNLPTGSTDTQYF.